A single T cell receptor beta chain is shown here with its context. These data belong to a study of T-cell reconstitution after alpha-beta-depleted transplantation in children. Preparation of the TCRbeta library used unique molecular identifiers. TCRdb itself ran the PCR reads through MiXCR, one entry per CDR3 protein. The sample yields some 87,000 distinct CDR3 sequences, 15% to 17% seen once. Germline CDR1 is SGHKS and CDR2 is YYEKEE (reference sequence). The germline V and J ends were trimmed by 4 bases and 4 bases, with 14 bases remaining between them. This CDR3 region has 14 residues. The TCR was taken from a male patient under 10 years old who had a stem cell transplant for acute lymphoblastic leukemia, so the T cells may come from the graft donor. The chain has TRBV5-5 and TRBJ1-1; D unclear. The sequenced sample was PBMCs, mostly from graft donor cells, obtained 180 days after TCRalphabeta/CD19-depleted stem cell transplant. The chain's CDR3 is CASSLVTESTEAFF. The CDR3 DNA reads TGTGCCAGCAGCCTAGTTACGGAGAGCACTGAAGCTTTCTTT.